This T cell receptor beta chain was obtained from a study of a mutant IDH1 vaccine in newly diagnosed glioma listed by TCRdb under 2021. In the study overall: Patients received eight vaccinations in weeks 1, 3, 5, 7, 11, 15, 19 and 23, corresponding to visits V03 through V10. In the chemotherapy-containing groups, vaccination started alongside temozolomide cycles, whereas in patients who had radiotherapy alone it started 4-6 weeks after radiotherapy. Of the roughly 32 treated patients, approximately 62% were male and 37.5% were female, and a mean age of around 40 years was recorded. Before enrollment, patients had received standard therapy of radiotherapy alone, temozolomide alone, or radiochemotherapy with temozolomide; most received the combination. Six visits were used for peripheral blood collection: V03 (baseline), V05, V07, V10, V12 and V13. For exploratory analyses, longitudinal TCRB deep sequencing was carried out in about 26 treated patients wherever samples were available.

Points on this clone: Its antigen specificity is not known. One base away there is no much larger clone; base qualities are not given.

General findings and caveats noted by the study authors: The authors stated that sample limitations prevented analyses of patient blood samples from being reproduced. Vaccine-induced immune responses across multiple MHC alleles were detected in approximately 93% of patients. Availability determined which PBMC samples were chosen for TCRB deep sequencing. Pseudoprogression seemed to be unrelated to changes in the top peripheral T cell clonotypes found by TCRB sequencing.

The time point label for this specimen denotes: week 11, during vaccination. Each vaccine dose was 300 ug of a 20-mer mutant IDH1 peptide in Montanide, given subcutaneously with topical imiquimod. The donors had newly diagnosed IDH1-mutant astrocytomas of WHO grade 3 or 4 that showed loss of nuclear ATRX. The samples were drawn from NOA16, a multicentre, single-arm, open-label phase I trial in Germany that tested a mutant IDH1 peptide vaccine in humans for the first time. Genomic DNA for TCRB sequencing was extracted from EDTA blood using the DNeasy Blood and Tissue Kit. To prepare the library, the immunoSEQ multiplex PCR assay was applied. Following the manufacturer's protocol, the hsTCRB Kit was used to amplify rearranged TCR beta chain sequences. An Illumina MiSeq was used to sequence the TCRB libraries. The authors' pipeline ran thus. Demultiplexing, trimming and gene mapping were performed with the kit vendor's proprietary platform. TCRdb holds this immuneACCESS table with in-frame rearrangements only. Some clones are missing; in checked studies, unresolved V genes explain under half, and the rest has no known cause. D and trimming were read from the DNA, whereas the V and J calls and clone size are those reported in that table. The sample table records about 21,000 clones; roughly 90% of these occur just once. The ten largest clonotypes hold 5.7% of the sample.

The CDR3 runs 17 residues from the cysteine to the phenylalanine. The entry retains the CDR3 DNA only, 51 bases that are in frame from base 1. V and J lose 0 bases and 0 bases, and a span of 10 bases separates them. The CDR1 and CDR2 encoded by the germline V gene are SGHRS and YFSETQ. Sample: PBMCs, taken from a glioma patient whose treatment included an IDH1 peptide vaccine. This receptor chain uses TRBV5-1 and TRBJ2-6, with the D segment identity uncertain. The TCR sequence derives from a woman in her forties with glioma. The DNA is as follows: TGCGCCAGCAGCTTGGCATTAGACGGCTCTGGGGCCAACGTCCTGACTTTC. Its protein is CASSLALDGSGANVLTF.